The next 22 T cell receptor beta chains were all read from a single sample in a study of blood T cells in healthy people across ages. A sample-barcoded 5' primer and a J-beta primer mix were used in a second PCR of roughly 6 to 11 cycles. Each CDR3 protein gets one entry after TCRdb re-called the 5' RACE reads with MiXCR. The sample includes around 320,000 distinct CDR3 sequences, 27% of them seen just once. The sequencing sample was made of blood. These TCRs come from a woman aged 70-85 years in good health.

A few counts support this clonotype. V gene TRBV6-5 combines with J gene TRBJ2-1; possibly TRBD2 for D (5 bases). Germline CDR1 is MNHEY and CDR2 is SVGAGI. The V gene lost 0 bases and the J gene lost 6 bases, with 12 bases spanning the gap. The CDR3 sequence is 15 residues long. As DNA, the CDR3 is TGTGCCAGCAGTTACTCGATATCGGACTTCAATGAGCAGTTCTTC. This gives the protein CASSYSISDFNEQFF.

This sequence joins TRBV7-3 and TRBJ2-2; D may correspond to TRBD1 or TRBD2 (7 bases each). V dropped 5 bases and J dropped 4 bases, with 14 bases sitting between them. Germline-derived CDR1 and CDR2 are SGHTA and FQGTGA. The length of the CDR3 is 15 residues. The CDR3 protein is CASSPSGGATGELFF. In nucleotides, the CDR3 is TGTGCCAGCAGCCCATCAGGGGGGGCCACCGGGGAGCTGTTTTTT.

This clonotype has a handful of counts. The chain is built from TRBV9 and TRBJ2-5; either TRBD1 or TRBD2 may fit D (6 bases each). Deletions cut 3 bases from V and 5 bases from J, with 20 bases between. This CDR3 region has 16 residues. From germline, CDR1 is SGDLS and CDR2 YYNGEE. The CDR3 region has the DNA TGTGCCAGCAGCGAACGTCTGGGGGGCGCTTTGGAGACCCAGTACTTC. Amino acids: CASSERLGGALETQYF.

This clonotype was counted at least ten times. The junction does not match germline at one end; this may be a read error. The V gene is TRBV6-6, the J gene TRBJ2-1; 12 positions match TRBD2. This CDR3 has 14 amino acids. Germline V CDR1 and CDR2: MNHNY, SVGAGI (reference sequence). The CDR3 spells CATTGLAGHFGSIF. The CDR3 DNA follows: TGTGCCACAACGGGACTAGCGGGTCATTTTGGGTCGATCTTC.

The chain recombines TRBV20-1 with TRBJ2-5; 9 bases map to TRBD2. The DNA matches TRBJ2-1 better at its end, which makes the J call doubtful. The CDR3 length is 14 residues. Germline CDR1 DFQATT, CDR2 SNEGSKA (reference sequence). The CDR3 DNA reads as TGCAGTTCTATAGCGGGAGTTGATTACGATGAGCAGTTCTTC. Encoded protein: CSSIAGVDYDEQFF.

The CDR3 loop reads CAGFRGGYTF. DNA of the CDR3: TGTGCCGGATTCAGAGGTGGCTACACCTTC. V is TRBV6-1 and J is TRBJ1-2; no firm D call. This CDR3 is 10 amino acids long. Trimming removed 11 bases from V and 7 bases from J, with 11 bases in between. Germline-derived CDR1 and CDR2 are MNHNS and SASEGT.

This clonotype has just a few counts. The chain is built from TRBV20-1 and TRBJ2-5; D unclear. The V and J ends lost 2 bases and 5 bases respectively, with 18 bases between them. CDR3 length equals 15 residues. Germline V gene lookup returns CDR1 DFQATT and CDR2 SNEGSKA (reference sequence). CDR3 amino acids: CSARPAGRVSETQYF. DNA of the CDR3: TGCAGTGCTAGACCGGCCGGCCGCGTATCGGAGACCCAGTACTTC.

This clonotype was observed a few times. The rearrangement uses TRBV4-1 and TRBJ2-4; D perhaps matches TRBD1 (6 bases). V lost 4 bases, J lost 3 bases, and 16 bases lay in between. CDR1 is MGHRA and CDR2 is YSYEKL in the germline V gene. The CDR3 extends over 16 amino acids. The CDR3 is CASSPLGAIVKNIQYF. The CDR3 DNA follows: TGCGCCAGCAGCCCCCTGGGGGCAATCGTCAAAAACATTCAGTACTTC.

This clonotype came up a few times. This chain uses TRBV4-1 with TRBJ2-7, with no clear D. Germline values: CDR1 MGHRA, CDR2 YSYEKL. V gave up 0 bases and J gave up 7 bases, with 10 bases separating them. CDR3 length: 13 residues. This chain's CDR3 is CASSQDPLREQYF. In nucleotides, the CDR3 is TGCGCCAGCAGCCAAGACCCATTACGAGAGCAGTACTTC.

This clonotype was counted a few times. This chain links TRBV7-2 with TRBJ1-2; no clear D gene. V dropped 7 bases and J dropped 2 bases, with 11 bases sitting between them. From germline, CDR1 is SGHTA and CDR2 FQGNSA. The CDR3 is 13 residues long. Here the CDR3 DNA reads TGTGCCAGCACTGTTCGGAGAAACTATGGCTACACCTTC. This encodes CASTVRRNYGYTF.

This clonotype was counted a few times. The rearrangement joins TRBV19 to TRBJ1-4; the D is unclear. Deletions cut 3 bases from V and 8 bases from J, with 7 bases between. Per germline, CDR1 LNHDA and CDR2 SQIVND (reference sequence). The CDR3 runs 12 residues. The CDR3 spells CASSIRWEKLFF. CDR3 DNA: TGTGCCAGTAGTATTCGGTGGGAAAAACTGTTTTTT.

This clonotype was detected only a few times. V and J are TRBV27 and TRBJ2-7; D is perhaps TRBD1 or TRBD2 (6 bases each). CDR1 and CDR2 from the germline V gene are MNHEY and SMNVEV (reference sequence). The V gene lost 5 bases and the J gene lost 6 bases, with 14 bases spanning the gap. The CDR3 is 13 residues long. CDR3 nucleotides: TGTGCCAGCAGTCCCCTAGCGACAGGCGAGCAGTACTTC. Protein sequence: CASSPLATGEQYF.

The rearrangement links TRBV5-6 to TRBJ1-2; possible D gene TRBD1, 6 bases. The CDR3 loop spans 15 amino acids. Looked up from germline, CDR1 is SGHDT and CDR2 is YYEEEE. Trimming left V 0 bases short and J 4 bases short, with 13 bases between. CDR3 region: CASSLAGGGRYGYTF. The CDR3 nucleotides are TGTGCCAGCAGCTTGGCCGGAGGGGGACGCTATGGCTACACCTTC.

The chain employs TRBV28 and TRBJ2-7; D is unresolved. The CDR3 loop spans 11 amino acids. Per the germline V gene, CDR1 is MDHEN and CDR2 is SYDVKM. The V end was cut by 6 bases, the J end by 5 bases, with 8 bases between. The CDR3 loop reads CASRTWDEQYF. The CDR3 DNA reads as TGTGCCAGCAGGACTTGGGACGAGCAGTACTTC.

This rearrangement joins TRBV5-1 to TRBJ2-5; 7 positions match TRBD2. The J segment lost 5 bases and the V segment lost 5 bases, leaving 6 bases of the junction unmatched. Germline-derived CDR1 and CDR2 are SGHRS and YFSETQ. The CDR3 is made up of 13 amino acids. CDR3 DNA: TGCGCCAGCAGTGAGGGAGGGAAGGAGACCCAGTACTTC. It translates to CASSEGGKETQYF.

This clonotype was seen a few times. This sequence joins TRBV6-5 and TRBJ1-6, with 7 bases lining up with TRBD1. The CDR3 is 17 residues long. The trim removed 2 bases at V and 6 bases at J, leaving 10 bases unmatched. Germline CDR1 and CDR2: MNHEY and SVGAGI. CDR3 sequence reads: CASSYTRGTESNSPLHF. For the CDR3, the DNA is TGTGCCAGCAGTTACACCCGCGGGACAGAAAGTAATTCACCCCTCCACTTT.

This clonotype was seen a few times. This may be a read error: a much more frequent sequence differs by one nucleotide. CDR3 DNA sequence: TGTGCCAGCAGCTGGCCCCCAGACTGGAACACCGGGGAGCTGTTTTTT. It is translated as CASSWPPDWNTGELFF. The rearrangement uses TRBV11-2 and TRBJ2-2; D gene ambiguous. The V and J ends lost 4 bases and 1 base respectively, with 13 bases between them. Looked up from germline, CDR1 is SGHAT and CDR2 is FQNNGV. This CDR3 has 16 amino acids. Based on the CDR3 plus reference TRBV11-2 and TRBJ2-2, the full variable domain is EAGVAQSPRYKIIEKRQSVAFWCNPISGHATLYWYQQILGQGPKLLIQFQNNGVVDDSQLPKDRFSAERLKGVDSTLKIQPAKLEDSAVYLCASSWPPDWNTGELFFGEGSRLTVL.

The J gene is TRBJ2-1, the V gene TRBV6-5, with 7 bases matching TRBD2. V trimming: 2 bases; J trimming: 4 bases; junction bases outside the gene matches: 11. The CDR3 spans 17 residues. CDR1 MNHEY and CDR2 SVGAGI come from the germline V gene. The CDR3 loop reads CASSYTLAEVGYNEQFF. CDR3 sequence (DNA): TGTGCCAGCAGTTACACGCTAGCGGAGGTGGGATACAATGAGCAGTTCTTC.

This clonotype was detected only a few times. Compared with germline, one end of the junction differs, possibly owing to a read error. The CDR3, as DNA: TGTGTCAGCAGCTTGTCCAGCGGGATAGCCAAAAACATTCAGTACTTC. This encodes CVSSLSSGIAKNIQYF. The rearrangement uses TRBV5-5 and TRBJ2-4, with TRBD2 matching 7 bases. The germline CDR1 and CDR2 sequences are SGHKS and YYEKEE (reference sequence). The CDR3 loop spans 16 amino acids.

The rearrangement joins TRBV19 to TRBJ2-1; 12 bases are shared with TRBD2. Looked up from germline, CDR1 is LNHDA and CDR2 is SQIVND (reference sequence). V dropped 3 bases and J dropped 3; count of bases not matched to a gene: 6. The CDR3 extends over 17 amino acids. CDR3 residues: CASSISTSGSIYNEQFF. CDR3 nucleotide sequence: TGTGCCAGTAGTATCTCGACTAGCGGGAGCATCTACAATGAGCAGTTCTTC.

This clonotype turned up a few times. The germline gene is not matched at one end of the junction; a read error may be the cause. V and J are TRBV9 and TRBJ1-6; the D gene is possibly TRBD1 (6 bases). The length of the CDR3 is 14 residues. The germline gives CDR1 SGDLS, CDR2 YYNGEE. CDR3 protein: CASNVQGRGSPLHF. For the CDR3, the DNA is TGTGCCAGCAACGTACAGGGTAGAGGCTCACCCCTCCACTTT.

The genes are TRBV12-3 or TRBV12-4 and TRBJ2-5, with 11 positions matching TRBD2. The V segment lost 6 bases and the J segment 1 base; nucleotides outside the gene matches: 7. This CDR3 comprises 16 residues. The CDR3 loop is CASRPSGRRSQETQYF. Here the CDR3 DNA reads TGTGCCAGCAGACCTAGCGGGAGGAGGTCCCAAGAGACCCAGTACTTC.